One sample yielded the 9 T cell receptor beta chains listed below, sequenced in a study of T cell responses to AZD1222 COVID-19 vaccine. Sequencing used immunoSEQ multiplex PCR; TCRdb keeps in-frame clones, though not all of them. The sample consists of about 160,000 clones, around 92% of them appearing once. The source material was peripheral blood, sampled 28 days after the second AZD1222 dose. These TCRs come from an adult who received the AZD1222 COVID-19 vaccine.

The chain links TRBV10-3 to TRBJ2-7; D gene unclear. This CDR3 is 15 amino acids long. Germline CDR1 and CDR2: ENHRY and SYGVKD. Trimming stripped 11 bases from V and 3 bases from J, with 23 bases between. CDR3 sequence reads: CAVSGHSRGDYEQYF. The CDR3 DNA follows: TGTGCCGTATCCGGCCACTCCAGAGGAGACTACGAGCAGTACTTC.

The V and J genes are TRBV19 and TRBJ2-3, with D possibly matching TRBD2 (5 bases). Germline-derived CDR1 and CDR2 are LNHDA and SQIVND (reference sequence). The CDR3 covers 12 residues. Trimming cost V 4 bases and J 6 bases, with 8 bases left between them. CDR3 protein: CASSTRGDTQYF. The CDR3 coding sequence is TGTGCCAGTAGTACCCGAGGGGATACGCAGTATTTT.

The rearrangement joins TRBV6-5 to TRBJ1-1; D is ambiguous. CDR3 length equals 13 residues. V was shortened by 6 bases and J by 1 base, with 9 bases between the two germline ends. Germline values: CDR1 MNHEY, CDR2 SVGAGI. CDR3 nucleotides: TGTGCCAGCAGCCTTTTCCCGAACACTGAAGCTTTCTTT. Its protein is CASSLFPNTEAFF.

The chain joins TRBV12-3 or TRBV12-4 to TRBJ2-1; D not resolved. The CDR3 is 11 amino acids. Trimming took 6 bases from V and 6 from J, leaving 6 bases between them. The CDR3 region has the DNA TGTGCCAGCAGCCTCCTCAATGAGCAGTTCTTC. Translating it yields CASSLLNEQFF.

V is TRBV6-5 and J is TRBJ1-2; a possible D gene is TRBD1 (5 bases). V lost 7 bases, J lost 5 bases, and 14 bases lay in between. CDR1 and CDR2 from the germline V gene are MNHEY and SVGAGI. The CDR3 consists of 13 residues. In DNA, the CDR3 is TGTGCCAGCACTAACAGAGGGGTTTATGGCTACACCTTC. Amino acid sequence: CASTNRGVYGYTF.

The rearrangement links TRBV12-3 or TRBV12-4 to TRBJ1-3; D is unclear. V lost 3 bases, J lost 9 bases, and 12 bases lay in between. The CDR3 runs 13 residues. For the CDR3, the DNA is TGTGCCAGCAGTTTCGAGTCCTTGGGCACCATATATTTT. Translating gives CASSFESLGTIYF.

This clone was picked up a small number of times. This chain links TRBV7-9 with TRBJ1-2, with no clear D. Germline CDR1 SEHNR, CDR2 FQNEAQ (reference sequence). This CDR3 is 12 amino acids long. V lost 5 bases and J lost 4, with 8 bases in between. CDR3 nucleotides: TGTGCCAGCAGCCCCTATTCCTATGGCTACACCTTC. As protein: CASSPYSYGYTF.

This chain uses TRBV6-1 with TRBJ1-2; D remains unclear. Trimming took off 3 bases at V and 2 bases at J, with 7 bases between the two ends. In germline, CDR1 is MNHNS, CDR2 SASEGT. This CDR3 is 13 amino acids long. CDR3 sequence: CASSEGQNYGYTF. The CDR3 bases are TGTGCCAGCAGTGAGGGCCAGAACTATGGCTACACCTTC.

This clone appeared once. The gene calls are TRBV5-1 and TRBJ1-3, with D unresolved. The V gene's germline CDR1 is SGHRS and CDR2 YFSETQ. V was cut by 4 bases and J by 0 bases, with 14 bases left in between. The CDR3 has 16 amino acids. The CDR3 nucleotides read TGCGCCAGCAGCCTGGGGATCCTTTACTCTGGAAACACCATATATTTT. It translates to CASSLGILYSGNTIYF.